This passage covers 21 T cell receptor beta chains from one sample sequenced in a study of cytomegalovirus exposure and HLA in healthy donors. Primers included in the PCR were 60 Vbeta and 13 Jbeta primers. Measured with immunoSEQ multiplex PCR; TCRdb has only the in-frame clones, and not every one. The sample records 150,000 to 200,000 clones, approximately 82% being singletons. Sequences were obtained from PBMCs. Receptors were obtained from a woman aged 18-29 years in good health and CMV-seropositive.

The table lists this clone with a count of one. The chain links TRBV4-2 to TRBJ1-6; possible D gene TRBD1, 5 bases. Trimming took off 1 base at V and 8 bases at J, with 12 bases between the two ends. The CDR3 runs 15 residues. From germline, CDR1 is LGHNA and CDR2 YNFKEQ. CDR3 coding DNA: TGTGCCAGCAGCCAAGGGGGAGGGGTCGATTCACCCCTCCACTTT. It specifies CASSQGGGVDSPLHF.

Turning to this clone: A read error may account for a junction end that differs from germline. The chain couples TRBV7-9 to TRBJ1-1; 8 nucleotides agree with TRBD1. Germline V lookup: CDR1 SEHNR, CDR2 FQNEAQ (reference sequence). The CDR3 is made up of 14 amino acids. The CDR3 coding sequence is TGTTCCAGCAGACCCCAGGGGGCAAGAACTGAAGCTTTCTTT. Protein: CSSRPQGARTEAFF.

The CDR3 DNA follows: TGTGCCAGCAGCCATGAGGGTAGGGGGCTTAACTATGGCTACACCTTC. This sequence encodes CASSHEGRGLNYGYTF. The V gene is TRBV9, the J gene TRBJ1-2, with 7 bases lining up with TRBD1. Trimming cost V 4 bases and J 1 base; bases outside gene matches: 10. The CDR3 runs to 16 residues. Germline values: CDR1 SGDLS, CDR2 YYNGEE.

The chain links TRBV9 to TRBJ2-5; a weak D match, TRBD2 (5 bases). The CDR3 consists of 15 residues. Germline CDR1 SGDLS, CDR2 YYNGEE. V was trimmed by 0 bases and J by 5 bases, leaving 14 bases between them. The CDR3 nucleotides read TGTGCCAGCAGCGTAGGCTCCGTCCGAGGGGAGACCCAGTACTTC. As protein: CASSVGSVRGETQYF.

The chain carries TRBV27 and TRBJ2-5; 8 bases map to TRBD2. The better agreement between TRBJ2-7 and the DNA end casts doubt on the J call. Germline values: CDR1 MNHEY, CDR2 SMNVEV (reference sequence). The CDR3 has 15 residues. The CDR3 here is CASSLGRGEFYEQYF. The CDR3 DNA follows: TGTGCCAGCAGTTTAGGGCGGGGGGAATTCTACGAGCAGTACTTC.

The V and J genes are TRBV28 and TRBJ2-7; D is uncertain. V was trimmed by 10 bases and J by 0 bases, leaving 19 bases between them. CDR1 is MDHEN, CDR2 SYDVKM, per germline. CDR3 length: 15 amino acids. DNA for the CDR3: TGTGCCACCCAGAGGTCGGCAGTGAGCTCCTACGAGCAGTACTTC. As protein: CATQRSAVSSYEQYF.

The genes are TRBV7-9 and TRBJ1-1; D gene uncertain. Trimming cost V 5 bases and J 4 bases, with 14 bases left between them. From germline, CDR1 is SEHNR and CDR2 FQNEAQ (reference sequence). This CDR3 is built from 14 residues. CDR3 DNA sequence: TGTGCCAGCAGCCAAGTGAGAGGGTCCACTGAAGCTTTCTTT. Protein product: CASSQVRGSTEAFF. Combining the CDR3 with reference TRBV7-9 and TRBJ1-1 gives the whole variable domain DTGVSQNPRHKITKRGQNVTFRCDPISEHNRLYWYRQTLGQGPEFLTYFQNEAQLEKSRLLSDRFSAERPKGSFSTLEIQRTEQGDSAMYLCASSQVRGSTEAFFGQGTRLTVV.

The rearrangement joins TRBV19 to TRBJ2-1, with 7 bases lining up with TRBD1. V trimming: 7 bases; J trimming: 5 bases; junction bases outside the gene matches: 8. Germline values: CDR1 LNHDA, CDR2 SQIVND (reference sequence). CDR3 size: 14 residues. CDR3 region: CASTGQISNNEQFF. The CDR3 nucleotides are TGTGCCAGTACGGGACAGATAAGTAACAATGAGCAGTTCTTC.

CDR3 in DNA: TGTGCCAGCAGCCCATATCAGAGCACAGATACGCAGTATTTT. This sequence encodes CASSPYQSTDTQYF. The chain employs TRBV7-3 and TRBJ2-3; D unresolved. Trimming cost V 5 bases and J 0 bases, with 9 bases left between them. The CDR3 runs 14 residues. In germline, CDR1 is SGHTA, CDR2 FQGTGA.

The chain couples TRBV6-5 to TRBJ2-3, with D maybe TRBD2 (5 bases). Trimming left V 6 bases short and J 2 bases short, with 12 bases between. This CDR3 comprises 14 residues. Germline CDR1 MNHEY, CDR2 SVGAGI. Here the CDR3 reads CASRDGLFTDTQYF. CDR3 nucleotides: TGTGCCAGCAGGGACGGACTTTTCACAGATACGCAGTATTTT.

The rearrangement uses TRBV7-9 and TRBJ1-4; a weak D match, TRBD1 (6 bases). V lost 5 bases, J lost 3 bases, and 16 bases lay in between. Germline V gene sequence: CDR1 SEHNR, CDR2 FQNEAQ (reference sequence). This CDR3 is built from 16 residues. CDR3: CASSTYRGGPNEKLFF. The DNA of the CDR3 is TGTGCCAGCAGCACCTATCGGGGGGGGCCTAATGAAAAACTGTTTTTT. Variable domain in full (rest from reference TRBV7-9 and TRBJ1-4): DTGVSQNPRHKITKRGQNVTFRCDPISEHNRLYWYRQTLGQGPEFLTYFQNEAQLEKSRLLSDRFSAERPKGSFSTLEIQRTEQGDSAMYLCASSTYRGGPNEKLFFGSGTQLSVL.

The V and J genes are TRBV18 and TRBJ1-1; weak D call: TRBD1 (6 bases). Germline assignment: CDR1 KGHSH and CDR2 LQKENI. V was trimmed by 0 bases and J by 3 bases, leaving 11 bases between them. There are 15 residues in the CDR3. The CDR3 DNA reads TGTGCCAGCTCACCACCGACAGGAAAGCACACTGAAGCTTTCTTT. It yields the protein CASSPPTGKHTEAFF.

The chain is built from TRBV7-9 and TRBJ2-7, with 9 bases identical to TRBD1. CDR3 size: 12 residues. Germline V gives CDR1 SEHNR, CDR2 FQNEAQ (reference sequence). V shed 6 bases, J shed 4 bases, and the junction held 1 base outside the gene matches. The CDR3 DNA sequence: TGTGCCAGCAGTGGGACAGGGTACGAGCAGTACGTC. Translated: CASSGTGYEQYV.

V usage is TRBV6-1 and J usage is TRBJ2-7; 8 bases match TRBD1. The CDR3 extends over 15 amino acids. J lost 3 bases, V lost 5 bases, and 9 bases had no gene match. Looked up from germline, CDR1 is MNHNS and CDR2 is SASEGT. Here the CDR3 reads CASSSAGTGSYEQYV. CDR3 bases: TGTGCCAGCAGTTCCGCCGGGACAGGAAGCTACGAGCAGTACGTC.

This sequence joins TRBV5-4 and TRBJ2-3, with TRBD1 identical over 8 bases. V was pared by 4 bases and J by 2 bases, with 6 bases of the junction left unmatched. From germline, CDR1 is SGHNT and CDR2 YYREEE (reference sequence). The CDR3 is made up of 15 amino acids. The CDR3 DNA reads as TGTGCCAGCAGCACAGGGACAGGAAACACAGATACGCAGTATTTT. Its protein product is CASSTGTGNTDTQYF.

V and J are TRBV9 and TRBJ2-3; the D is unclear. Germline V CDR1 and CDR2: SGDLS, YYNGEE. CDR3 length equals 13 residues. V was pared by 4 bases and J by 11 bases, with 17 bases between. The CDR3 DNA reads TGTGCCAGCAGCCCCCCCTCGAGCCCGGTGCAGTATTTT. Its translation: CASSPPSSPVQYF.

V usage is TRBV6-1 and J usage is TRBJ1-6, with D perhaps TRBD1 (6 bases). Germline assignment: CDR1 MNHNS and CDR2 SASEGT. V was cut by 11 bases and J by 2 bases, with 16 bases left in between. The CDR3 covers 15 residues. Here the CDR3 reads CAALGGAAYNSPLHF. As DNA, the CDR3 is TGTGCCGCCTTGGGGGGGGCGGCCTATAATTCACCCCTCCACTTT.

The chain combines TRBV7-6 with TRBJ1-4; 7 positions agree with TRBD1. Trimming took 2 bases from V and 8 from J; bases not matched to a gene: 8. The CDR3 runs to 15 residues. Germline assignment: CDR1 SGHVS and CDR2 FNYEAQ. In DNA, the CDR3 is TGTGCCAGCAGCTTACTAAAGGGGGCCAGAGAAAAACTGTTTTTT. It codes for CASSLLKGAREKLFF.

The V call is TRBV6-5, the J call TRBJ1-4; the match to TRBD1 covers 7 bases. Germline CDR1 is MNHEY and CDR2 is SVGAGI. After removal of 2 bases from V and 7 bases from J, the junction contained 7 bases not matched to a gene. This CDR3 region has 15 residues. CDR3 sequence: CASSYNGQEGEKLFF. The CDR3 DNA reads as TGTGCCAGCAGTTACAACGGACAGGAGGGTGAAAAACTGTTTTTT.

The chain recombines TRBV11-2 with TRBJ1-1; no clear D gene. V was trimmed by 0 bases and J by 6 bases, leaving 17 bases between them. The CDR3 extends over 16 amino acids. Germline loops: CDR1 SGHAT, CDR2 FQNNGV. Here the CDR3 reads CASSLDPPDSGAEAFF. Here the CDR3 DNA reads TGTGCCAGCAGCTTAGATCCCCCGGACTCGGGCGCTGAAGCTTTCTTT.

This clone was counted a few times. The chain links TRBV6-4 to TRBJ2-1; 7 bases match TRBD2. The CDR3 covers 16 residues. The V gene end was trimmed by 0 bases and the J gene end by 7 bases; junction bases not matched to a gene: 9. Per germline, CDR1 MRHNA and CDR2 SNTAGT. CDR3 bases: TGTGCCAGCAGTGACTCTCGGGACTATGGGGTAAATGAGCAGTTCTTC. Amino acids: CASSDSRDYGVNEQFF.